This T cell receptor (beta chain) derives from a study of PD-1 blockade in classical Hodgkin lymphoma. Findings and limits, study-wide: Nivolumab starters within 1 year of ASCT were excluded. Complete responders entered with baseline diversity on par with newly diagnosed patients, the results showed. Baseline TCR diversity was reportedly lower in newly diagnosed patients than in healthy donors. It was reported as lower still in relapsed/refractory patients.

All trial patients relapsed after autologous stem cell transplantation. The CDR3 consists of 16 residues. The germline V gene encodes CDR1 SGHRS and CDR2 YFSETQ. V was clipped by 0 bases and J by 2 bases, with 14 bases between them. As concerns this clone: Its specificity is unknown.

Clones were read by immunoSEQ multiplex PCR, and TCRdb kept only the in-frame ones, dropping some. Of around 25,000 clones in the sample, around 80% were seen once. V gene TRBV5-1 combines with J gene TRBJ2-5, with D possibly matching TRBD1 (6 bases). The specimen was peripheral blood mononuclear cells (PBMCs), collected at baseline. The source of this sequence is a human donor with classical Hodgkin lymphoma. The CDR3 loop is CASSLGLGRGQETQYF. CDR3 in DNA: TGCGCCAGCAGCTTGGGGCTCGGCAGGGGACAAGAGACCCAGTACTTC.